One sample yielded the 22 T cell receptor beta chains listed below, sequenced in a study of blood T cell repertoires in COVID-19. Clones were read by immunoSEQ multiplex PCR, and TCRdb kept only the in-frame ones, dropping some. The sample records tens of thousands of clones, 87% being singletons. Sequences were obtained from peripheral blood. The receptors stem from a human donor in a cohort sampled during active COVID-19.

This chain links TRBV5-1 with TRBJ2-7; a possible D gene is TRBD2 (6 bases). V was clipped by 0 bases and J by 1 base, with 20 bases between them. The CDR3 has 18 residues. CDR1 and CDR2 (germline): SGHRS, YFSETQ. The CDR3 bases are TGCGCCAGCAGCTTGGCCGCGGCGGGAAGAGCGGAGTCCTACGAGCAGTACTTC. Residues: CASSLAAAGRAESYEQYF.

The chain is built from TRBV29-1 and TRBJ1-2, with TRBD1 as a possible D gene (5 bases). The germline CDR1 and CDR2 sequences are SQVTM and ANQGSEA. The CDR3 spans 13 residues. V lost 8 bases to trimming and J lost 7 bases, with 20 bases between them. The CDR3 coding sequence is TGCAGCACCTATAACGGGGGAAGCGGTGGCTACACCTTC. Translation: CSTYNGGSGGYTF.

The chain has TRBV6-1 and TRBJ2-3, with TRBD2 matching over 9 bases. V shed 3 bases and J 5 bases; nucleotides not matched to a gene: 6. CDR3 size: 15 residues. Germline V gives CDR1 MNHNS, CDR2 SASEGT. The CDR3: CASSDAGGWEDTQYF. Written as DNA, the CDR3 is TGTGCCAGCAGTGACGCGGGAGGGTGGGAAGATACGCAGTATTTT.

This chain connects TRBV27 to TRBJ1-2; 7 nucleotides match TRBD1. The V gene end was trimmed by 0 bases and the J gene end by 2 bases; junction bases not matched to a gene: 9. Per germline, CDR1 MNHEY and CDR2 SMNVEV (reference sequence). The CDR3 has 17 amino acids. In DNA, the CDR3 is TGTGCCAGCAGTTTATCGACCGGGGCAGGGGGAAACTATGGCTACACCTTC. This encodes CASSLSTGAGGNYGYTF.

The chain carries TRBV5-1 and TRBJ2-1; tentatively, D is TRBD1 (6 bases). The CDR3 is 13 amino acids. CDR1 is SGHRS, CDR2 YFSETQ, per germline. The V end lost 2 bases, the J end lost 4 bases, and 7 bases lay between the germline ends. The CDR3 sequence: CASSFGTYNEQFF. CDR3 nucleotide sequence: TGCGCCAGCAGCTTCGGGACATACAATGAGCAGTTCTTC.

The chain has TRBV7-8 and TRBJ2-7, with D maybe TRBD2 (6 bases). Per germline, CDR1 SGHVS and CDR2 FQNEAQ. The CDR3 has 15 residues. With 5 bases removed from V and 3 bases from J, the gap between germline ends came to 17 bases. Here the CDR3 DNA reads TGTGCCAGCAGCCCGGGTCCTAGCGCGTACTACGAGCAGTACTTC. It specifies CASSPGPSAYYEQYF.

This clone has only a few counts. The chain joins TRBV20-1 to TRBJ1-5; 7 nucleotides line up with TRBD1. Unmatched junction bases numbered 2, after V lost 3 bases and J lost 0 bases. The CDR3 runs 14 residues. Germline values: CDR1 DFQATT, CDR2 SNEGSKA (reference sequence). This CDR3 is CSASGQDSNQPQHF. The CDR3 DNA reads as TGCAGTGCTAGTGGACAGGATAGCAATCAGCCCCAGCATTTT.

In its sample, this clone ranks as medium-sized (0.01 to 0.1%). The chain links TRBV7-8 to TRBJ1-5; D is possibly TRBD1 (6 bases). Germline V lookup: CDR1 SGHVS, CDR2 FQNEAQ. The V end was cut by 1 base, the J end by 4 bases, with 8 bases between. CDR3 length: 14 amino acids. The CDR3 coding sequence is TGTGCCAGCAGCTTAGGTCAGGGGAATCAGCCCCAGCATTTT. It specifies CASSLGQGNQPQHF.

This clone has just one count. The chain employs TRBV5-6 and TRBJ1-2; 9 bases agree with TRBD1. Trimming removed 2 bases from V and 4 bases from J; junction bases left unmatched: 3. The CDR3 is 14 amino acids. Germline CDR1 SGHDT, CDR2 YYEEEE. The CDR3 nucleotides are TGTGCCAGCAGCTTCGAACAGGGGGCCTATGGCTACACCTTC. Residues: CASSFEQGAYGYTF.

The V call is TRBV11-2, the J call TRBJ2-3, with 14 bases lining up with TRBD2. The junction had 0 bases not matched to a gene; V was cut back by 1 base and J by 3 bases. From germline, CDR1 is SGHAT and CDR2 FQNNGV. The CDR3 runs 16 residues. CDR3 amino acids: CASSLGLAGGTDTQYF. The CDR3, as DNA: TGTGCCAGCAGCTTAGGACTAGCGGGAGGGACAGATACGCAGTATTTT.

This clone appeared a few times. This chain joins TRBV7-2 and TRBJ1-5, with D hard to call. V was pared by 1 base and J by 8 bases, with 18 bases between. Germline V gene lookup returns CDR1 SGHTA and CDR2 FQGNSA. This CDR3 is built from 16 residues. Here the CDR3 reads CASSLDRRGKLEPQHF. In nucleotides, the CDR3 is TGTGCCAGCAGCTTAGATCGCAGAGGAAAGTTGGAGCCCCAGCATTTT.

The chain combines TRBV28 with TRBJ1-5, with D possibly matching TRBD1 (6 bases). The CDR3 runs 15 residues. Trimming pared 5 bases from V and 0 bases from J, leaving 11 bases between. Germline V gene data show CDR1 as MDHEN and CDR2 as SYDVKM. CDR3: CASSQGTLSNQPQHF. The CDR3, as DNA: TGTGCCAGCAGTCAAGGGACACTTAGCAATCAGCCCCAGCATTTT.

J is TRBJ1-2 and V is TRBV6-1; D remains unclear. Germline V lookup: CDR1 MNHNS, CDR2 SASEGT. The CDR3 contains 14 residues. V was cut by 3 bases and J by 2 bases, with 10 bases left in between. CDR3 coding DNA: TGTGCCAGCAGTGATTCGGGGTCCAACTATGGCTACACCTTC. Translating gives CASSDSGSNYGYTF.

The V call is TRBV4-1, the J call TRBJ2-2; 8 bases agree with TRBD2. Germline CDR1 MGHRA, CDR2 YSYEKL. The CDR3 contains 14 residues. With V trimmed by 4 bases and J by 3 bases, 1 base remained unmatched. The CDR3 coding sequence is TGCGCCAGCAGCCCGGGGGGGGACACCGGGGAGCTGTTTTTT. This sequence encodes CASSPGGDTGELFF.

This clone was detected only a few times. The chain recombines TRBV27 with TRBJ2-2; 7 nucleotides match TRBD2. The trim removed 2 bases at V and 6 bases at J, leaving 18 bases unmatched. CDR3 length equals 19 residues. Germline CDR1 is MNHEY and CDR2 is SMNVEV (reference sequence). The CDR3 loop is CASSLTIGGLGGYAGELFF. The CDR3, as DNA: TGTGCCAGCAGTTTAACGATCGGGGGACTGGGGGGGTACGCCGGGGAGCTGTTTTTT.

The chain couples TRBV5-1 to TRBJ2-7, with 10 positions matching TRBD1. The CDR3 extends over 15 amino acids. Germline assignment: CDR1 SGHRS and CDR2 YFSETQ. V lost 4 bases and J lost 3; bases outside the gene matches: 7. The CDR3 protein is CASSGGTGVIYEQYF. The DNA for the CDR3 is TGCGCCAGCAGCGGCGGGACAGGGGTTATCTACGAGCAGTACTTC.

J is TRBJ2-2 and V is TRBV7-2; the match to TRBD2 covers 12 bases. The J segment lost 7 bases and the V segment lost 0 bases, leaving 9 bases of the junction unmatched. Germline V CDR1 and CDR2: SGHTA, FQGNSA. There are 18 residues in the CDR3. The CDR3 loop is CASSLAVRLAGAGGELFF. DNA for the CDR3: TGTGCCAGCAGCTTAGCGGTGCGACTAGCGGGAGCAGGCGGGGAGCTGTTTTTT.

The rearrangement links TRBV5-1 to TRBJ1-1; TRBD1 aligns across 10 bases. Germline CDR1 SGHRS, CDR2 YFSETQ. The junction had 6 bases not matched to a gene; V was cut back by 4 bases and J by 0 bases. This CDR3 comprises 16 residues. The CDR3 DNA reads as TGCGCCAGCAGCCCCGGGACAGGGGTTATGAACACTGAAGCTTTCTTT. It yields the protein CASSPGTGVMNTEAFF.

The rearrangement uses TRBV6-4 and TRBJ2-6, with D uncertain. The CDR3 is made up of 16 amino acids. Trimming cost V 3 bases and J 4 bases, with 13 bases left between them. Looked up from germline, CDR1 is MRHNA and CDR2 is SNTAGT. The CDR3 bases are TGTGCCAGCAGTGATGATGGGCAATCCGGGGCCAACGTCCTGACTTTC. Its protein is CASSDDGQSGANVLTF.

This chain joins TRBV6-2 or TRBV6-3 and TRBJ2-3; 8 nucleotides align to TRBD1. Losses at the gene ends were 6 bases for V and 7 bases for J; bases not matched to a gene: 6. There are 13 residues in the CDR3. Germline CDR1 is MNHEY and CDR2 is SVGEGT. CDR3 loop: CASSLDRGNTQYF. The CDR3 nucleotides read TGTGCCAGCAGCCTCGACAGGGGTAATACGCAGTATTTT.

The chain links TRBV19 to TRBJ2-3, with D perhaps matching TRBD2 (6 bases). This CDR3 has 13 amino acids. The V end lost 8 bases, the J end lost 7 bases, and 16 bases lay between the germline ends. CDR1 LNHDA and CDR2 SQIVND come from the germline V gene (reference sequence). The CDR3 DNA reads TGTGCCAGTGCGGAGGGTTTGGTGTATACGCAGTATTTT. Translated: CASAEGLVYTQYF.

The CDR3 DNA sequence: TGTGCCATCAGCTATAAAGACAGGGGCGATAACTATGGCTACACCTTC. Translation: CAISYKDRGDNYGYTF. V gene TRBV10-3 combines with J gene TRBJ1-2; 8 nucleotides match TRBD1. CDR1 is ENHRY and CDR2 is SYGVKD in the germline V gene. The V gene end was trimmed by 6 bases and the J gene end by 1 base; junction bases not matched to a gene: 10. The CDR3 sequence is 16 residues long.